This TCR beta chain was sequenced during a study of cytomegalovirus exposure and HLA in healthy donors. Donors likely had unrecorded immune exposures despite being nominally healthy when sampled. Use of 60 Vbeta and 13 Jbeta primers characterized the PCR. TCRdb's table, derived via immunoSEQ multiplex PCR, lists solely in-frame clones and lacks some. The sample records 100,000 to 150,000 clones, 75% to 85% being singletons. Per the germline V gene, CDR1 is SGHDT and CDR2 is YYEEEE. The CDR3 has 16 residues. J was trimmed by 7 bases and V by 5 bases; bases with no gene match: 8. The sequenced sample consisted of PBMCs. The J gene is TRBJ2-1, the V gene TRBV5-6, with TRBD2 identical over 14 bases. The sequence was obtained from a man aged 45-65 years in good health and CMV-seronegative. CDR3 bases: TGTGCCAGCAGTCACAGACTAGCGGGGGGGCAGAATGAGCAGTTCTTC. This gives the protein CASSHRLAGGQNEQFF.